This TCR beta chain was obtained from a study of blood T cell repertoires in COVID-19. Overall study: Sample material is recorded as cDNA or gDNA derived from T cells, B-cell-depleted T cells, or PBMCs.

In the authors' methods: Nucleated cell counts were estimated from reference gene primer amplification. Produced via immunoSEQ multiplex PCR; TCRdb's table is partial and in-frame only. V and J calls and clone size are copied from that table; D and trimming were computed from the DNA. The sample shows 60,000 or so clones, approximately 84% of them seen only once. V shed 6 bases and J 4 bases; nucleotides not matched to a gene: 5. CDR3 size: 13 residues. Germline CDR1 is MNHEY and CDR2 is SVGAGI. The V call is TRBV6-5, the J call TRBJ1-2; 7 positions match TRBD1. The material sequenced was peripheral blood. The clonotype comes from a man in his 60s with acute or convalescent COVID-19. This CDR3 reads CASSQGGFYGYTF. The CDR3 nucleotides read TGTGCCAGCAGCCAAGGGGGCTTCTATGGCTACACCTTC.